This TCR beta chain is drawn from a study of cytomegalovirus exposure and HLA in healthy donors listed by TCRdb under 2017. Study-level background: A later analysis indicated that the 90 to 150 validation repertoires were generated on the platform also employed for the 666 repertoires of the first cohort. Besides the first cohort of 550 to 750 subjects, a separate validation cohort made up of some 110 different subjects was used. The study combined high-throughput TCR immunosequencing, statistical association of individual TCRs with disease status, and machine learning to predict cytomegalovirus infection status. The study aimed to test whether cataloging public T cell receptors could reveal signatures of past pathogen exposure.

The library was produced with the immunoSEQ multiplex PCR assay. Processing in the source paper ran as follows. A statistical classification framework was built for diagnosing cytomegalovirus status from the catalog of TCR beta chain sequences. TCRdb's version of the immuneACCESS table is confined to in-frame rearrangements and falls short of the full clone set. An unresolved V gene accounts for under half of the shortfall where checked; the remainder is of unknown origin. D and trimming were read from the DNA, whereas the V and J calls and clone size are those reported in that table. The sample table holds about 92,000 clones, of which approximately 93% were seen once. Jointly, the top ten make up less than 1.5% of the sample. Separate from the roughly 650-subject first cohort, the validation cohort of about 110 subjects was the group to which the donors belonged. The V and J ends are trimmed by 1 base and 3 bases, leaving 15 bases between them. The CDR3 measures 16 amino acids from cysteine to phenylalanine. Just CDR3 DNA is preserved here, 48 bases in frame from base 1. CDR1 and CDR2 were assigned from the germline V gene (reference sequence) as LNHNV and YYDKDF.

Findings and caveats that apply to the study as a whole: Of the cluster scores, approximately 95% were above 0 in a later analysis, which found that TCRs clustered in the first cohort also tended to co-occur in the approximately 110 validation repertoires. Cytomegalovirus status was reported to be diagnosed by the classifier with high specificity and sensitivity in both the original and validation cohorts. In vitro tests confirmed that a few of the cytomegalovirus-associated TCR beta chains recognize cytomegalovirus antigens. A later analysis lacked HLA typing for the validation cohort, so it scored co-occurrence in that cohort across all 110 or so repertoires. While some public TCRs were present in many individuals, most TCR sequences turned up only very rarely across donors. The authors suggested that the approach could potentially be extended to other disease states and immunological phenotypes. A total of 150 or so TCR beta chains were listed by the study as associated with cytomegalovirus.

In the case of this clone: Its antigen remains undetermined. Base qualities are not recorded, but no much larger clone differs from it by a single base.

The sequence was collected from a woman aged 30 to 39 in good health and CMV-seropositive. The chain joins TRBV15 to TRBJ1-1; the D gene identity is not certain. The sequenced sample consisted of PBMCs. The CDR3 sequence is CATSRGVSGSDTEAFF. The DNA sequence is as follows: TGTGCCACCAGCAGAGGGGTCTCAGGATCGGACACTGAAGCTTTCTTT. Here the CDR3 is joined to the reference TRBV15 and TRBJ1-1 genes, and the full variable domain is: DAMVIQNPRYQVTQFGKPVTLSCSQTLNHNVMYWYQQKSSQAPKLLFHYYDKDFNNEADTPDNFQSRRPNTSFCFLDIRSPGLGDTAMYLCATSRGVSGSDTEAFFGQGTRLTVV.